Sequencing of this TCR beta chain was carried out in a study of T-cell memory formation after mild COVID-19. Study overall: Largely donor-specific TCR clusters were found. Study conclusions and caveats: Clones contracting day 15 to 85 were balanced CD4/CD8; later expanders leaned CD4+. Among clones peaking at day 37 in the second wave, SARS-CoV-2 specificity remained unconfirmed.

TCRdb called the 5' RACE reads again in MiXCR, with one record for every CDR3 protein. The table has under 250,000 distinct CDR3 sequences, more than 25% seen once. The CDR3 runs 15 residues. V was shortened by 0 bases and J by 0 bases, with 12 bases between the two germline ends. The germline V gene has CDR1 DFQATT and CDR2 SNEGSKA (reference sequence). Points on this clonotype: Its target is unknown.

The clonotype comes from an adult woman who had mild COVID-19 (a few samples of this study predate the infection). Cell type and time point are not known. The V gene is TRBV20-1, the J gene TRBJ2-7, with D unresolved. Sequencing was carried out using PBMCs or a T cell subset sorted from them (not recorded which). The CDR3 DNA follows: TGCAGTGCTAGAGATCGCACTACCAACTCCTACGAGCAGTACTTC. This gives the protein CSARDRTTNSYEQYF.